The TCR beta chain under discussion was sequenced for a study of cytomegalovirus exposure and HLA in healthy donors. PCR was performed using 60 Vbeta and 13 Jbeta primers. The protocol was immunoSEQ multiplex PCR, while the TCRdb copy is restricted to in-frame clones and leaves out a portion. The sample carries about 130,000 clones, about four fifths recorded once. A remark on this clone: The antigen is unknown.

General study points: In a later analysis, TCR beta V- and J-gene trimming was associated with a missense DCLRE1C variant. A list of roughly 180 TCR beta chains associated with cytomegalovirus was given. In an earlier analysis, about 87% or about 30%: the productive usage of most TCR beta V segments.

The receptor's source is a man under 40 in good health and CMV-seronegative. Sequencing was carried out using PBMCs.

The CDR3 loop is CASSPPGTGYTEAFF. The CDR3 DNA reads TGTGCCAGCTCACCACCGGGGACAGGGTACACTGAAGCTTTCTTT. The rearrangement uses TRBV18 and TRBJ1-1; TRBD1 aligns across 9 bases. Germline V gene lookup returns CDR1 KGHSH and CDR2 LQKENI. The CDR3 sequence is 15 residues long. The V segment lost 0 bases and the J segment 3 bases; nucleotides outside the gene matches: 2. The entire variable domain, with the rest obtained from reference TRBV18 and TRBJ1-1, is as follows: NAGVMQNPRHLVRRRGQEARLRCSPMKGHSHVYWYRQLPEEGLKFMVYLQKENIIDESGMPKERFSAEFPKEGPSILRIQQVVRGDSAAYFCASSPPGTGYTEAFFGQGTRLTVV.